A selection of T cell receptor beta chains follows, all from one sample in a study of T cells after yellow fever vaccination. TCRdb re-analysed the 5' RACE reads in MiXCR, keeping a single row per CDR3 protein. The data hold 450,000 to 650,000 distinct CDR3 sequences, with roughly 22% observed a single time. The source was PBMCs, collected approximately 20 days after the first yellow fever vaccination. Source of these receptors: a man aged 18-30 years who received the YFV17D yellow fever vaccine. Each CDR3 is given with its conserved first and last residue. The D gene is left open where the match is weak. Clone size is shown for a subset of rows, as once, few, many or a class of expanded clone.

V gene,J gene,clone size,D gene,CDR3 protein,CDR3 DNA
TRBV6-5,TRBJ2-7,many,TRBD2,CASSYGSGGGEQYF,TGTGCCAGCAGTTATGGTAGCGGGGGTGGGGAGCAGTACTTC
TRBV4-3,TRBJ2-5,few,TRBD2,CASSRIAGGQETQYF,TGCGCCAGCAGCCGAATTGCGGGGGGGCAAGAGACCCAGTACTTC
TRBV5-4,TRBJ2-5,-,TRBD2,CASSPGGRARDQETQYF,TGTGCCAGCAGCCCGGGGGGTCGGGCTCGGGACCAAGAGACCCAGTACTTC
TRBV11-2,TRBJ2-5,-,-,CASSQRPQETQYF,TGTGCCAGCAGCCAGCGTCCACAAGAGACCCAGTACTTC
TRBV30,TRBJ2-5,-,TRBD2,CAWSDPSGGQTQYF,TGTGCCTGGAGTGATCCTAGCGGGGGACAGACCCAGTACTTC
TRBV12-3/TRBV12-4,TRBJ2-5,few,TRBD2,CASRSGGTGETQYF,TGTGCCAGCAGGAGCGGGGGTACGGGAGAGACCCAGTACTTC
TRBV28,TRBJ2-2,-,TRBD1,CASSLWKGAGGELFF,TGTGCCAGCAGTTTATGGAAGGGGGCCGGCGGGGAGCTGTTTTTT
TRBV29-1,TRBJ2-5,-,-,CSVEIETQYF,TGCAGCGTTGAAATAGAGACCCAGTACTTC
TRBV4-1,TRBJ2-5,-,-,CASSQVGRTEETQYF,TGCGCCAGCAGCCAAGTGGGACGGACGGAAGAGACCCAGTACTTC
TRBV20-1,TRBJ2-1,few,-,CSAFLTGGQHEQFF,TGCAGTGCTTTTTTGACAGGCGGGCAACATGAGCAGTTCTTC
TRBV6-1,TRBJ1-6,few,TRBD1,CASTPTGGHNSPLHF,TGTGCCAGCACCCCTACAGGGGGTCATAATTCACCCCTCCACTTT
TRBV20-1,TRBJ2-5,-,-,CSAAGGYGETQYF,TGCAGTGCTGCCGGGGGATATGGAGAGACCCAGTACTTC
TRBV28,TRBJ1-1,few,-,CATQAGGPNTEAFF,TGTGCCACCCAGGCTGGGGGGCCCAACACTGAAGCTTTCTTT
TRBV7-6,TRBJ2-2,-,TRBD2,CASSQGLARGTGELFF,TGTGCCAGCAGCCAAGGACTAGCGCGGGGTACCGGGGAGCTGTTTTTT
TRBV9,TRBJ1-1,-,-,CASSVVRAGTEAFF,TGTGCCAGCAGCGTAGTGAGGGCGGGCACTGAAGCTTTCTTT
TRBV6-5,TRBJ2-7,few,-,CASSYRPANEQYF,TGTGCCAGCAGTTACCGTCCAGCTAACGAGCAGTACTTC
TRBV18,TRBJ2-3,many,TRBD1,CASSQTGSTDTQYF,TGTGCCAGCTCGCAGACAGGGAGCACAGATACGCAGTATTTT
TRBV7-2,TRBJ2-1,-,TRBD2,CASSKLAGGPWDEQFF,TGTGCCAGCAGCAAACTAGCGGGGGGGCCTTGGGATGAGCAGTTCTTC
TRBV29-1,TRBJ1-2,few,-,CSAQQESYGYTF,TGCAGCGCCCAACAGGAGTCCTATGGCTACACCTTC
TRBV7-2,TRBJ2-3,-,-,CASSSGPRQYF,TGTGCCAGCAGCTCAGGGCCGAGGCAGTATTTT
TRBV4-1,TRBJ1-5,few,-,CASSQEGSGGNQPQHF,TGCGCCAGCAGCCAAGAAGGGTCGGGGGGCAATCAGCCCCAGCATTTT
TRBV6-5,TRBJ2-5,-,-,CASSSTTYVGRGTQYF,TGTGCCAGCAGTTCAACGACATACGTGGGACGGGGGACCCAGTACTTC
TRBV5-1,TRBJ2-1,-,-,CASSSSTGTHNEQFF,TGCGCCAGCAGCTCTTCCACCGGGACCCACAATGAGCAGTTCTTC
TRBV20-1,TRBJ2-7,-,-,CSAVIGGSYEQYF,TGCAGTGCTGTGATAGGGGGATCCTACGAGCAGTACTTC
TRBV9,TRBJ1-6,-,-,CASSVSGYYNSPLHF,TGTGCCAGCAGCGTATCCGGCTACTATAATTCACCCCTCCACTTT
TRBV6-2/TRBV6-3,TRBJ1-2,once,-,CASRWKGWHGYTF,TGTGCCAGCAGATGGAAGGGTTGGCATGGCTACACCTTC
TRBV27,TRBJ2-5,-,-,CASSLLPGSVETQYF,TGTGCCAGCAGTTTATTGCCAGGGAGTGTTGAGACCCAGTACTTC